A single sample is the source of the 23 T cell receptor beta chains below, sequenced in a study of Ad26.COV2.S vaccination and SARS-CoV-2 variants. Stated treatment: roughly 20 received Ad26.COV2.S at low or high dose, single or two shots; 5 received placebo; per-sample allocation not given. Samples analyzed were those drawn on day 63 after the first vaccine or placebo injection. Method: immunoSEQ multiplex PCR; TCRdb's copy keeps in-frame clones and lacks some. The sample holds hundreds of thousands of clones, approximately 90% seen once. The source was peripheral blood, collected in a trial of Ad26.COV2.S vaccine versus placebo. The receptors derive from a person aged 18-60 years who received the Ad26.COV2.S COVID-19 vaccine or a placebo.

The table lists this clone with a count of one. The rearrangement uses TRBV3-1 (or the pseudogene TRBV3-2) and TRBJ2-7, with D possibly being TRBD2 (6 bases). Germline assignment: CDR1 LGHDT and CDR2 YNNKEL (reference sequence). The CDR3 totals 16 residues. The V gene lost 4 bases and the J gene lost 5 bases, with 21 bases spanning the gap. The CDR3 nucleotides are TGTGCCAGCAGCCCCAATGCTTGGGGGGTAAGCCACGAGCAGTACTTC. Its translation is CASSPNAWGVSHEQYF.

The chain couples TRBV19 to TRBJ2-1; maybe TRBD2 (5 bases). Germline lookup yields CDR1 LNHDA and CDR2 SQIVND (reference sequence). Trimming removed 4 bases at V and 6 bases at J, with 13 bases between. This CDR3 comprises 14 residues. The CDR3 DNA follows: TGTGCCAGTAGTAAGGGCCTAGCAATCAATGAGCAGTTCTTC. The encoded protein is CASSKGLAINEQFF.

This clone has only one observation. J is TRBJ2-3 and V is TRBV7-9; TRBD2 matches at 7 bases. The CDR3 sequence is 15 residues long. Germline V lookup: CDR1 SEHNR, CDR2 FQNEAQ (reference sequence). Germline trimming cut 4 bases from V and 1 base from J; bases unmatched to any gene: 5. The CDR3 is CASSSRTSRTDTQYF. The DNA for the CDR3 is TGTGCCAGCAGCTCTCGGACTAGTCGCACAGATACGCAGTATTTT.

J is TRBJ2-7 and V is TRBV12-3 or TRBV12-4; 8 bases match TRBD1. V was clipped by 6 bases and J by 5 bases; unmatched bases: 6. The CDR3 runs 13 residues. The DNA of the CDR3 is TGTGCCAGCAGCCCAGGGGGCCGGCACGAGCAGTACTTC. Translation gives CASSPGGRHEQYF.

Written as DNA, the CDR3 is TGTGCCAGCTCTTGGGGCATACCGGCAACAGATACGCAGTATTTT. Translating it yields CASSWGIPATDTQYF. The J gene is TRBJ2-3, the V gene TRBV7-9; D may be TRBD1 (5 bases). Deletions cut 8 bases from V and 3 bases from J, with 18 bases between. CDR1 and CDR2 from the germline V gene are SEHNR and FQNEAQ (reference sequence). This CDR3 comprises 15 residues.

The chain joins TRBV5-6 to TRBJ2-7, with D possibly being TRBD1 (6 bases). CDR1 SGHDT and CDR2 YYEEEE come from the germline V gene. The length of the CDR3 is 14 residues. Trimming cost V 1 base and J 6 bases, with 14 bases left between them. CDR3: CASSLPTGSSEQYF. The CDR3 nucleotides read TGTGCCAGCAGCTTGCCGACAGGATCTTCCGAGCAGTACTTC.

V gene TRBV9 combines with J gene TRBJ2-1; TRBD2 is a possible D gene (6 bases). V was cut by 2 bases and J by 8 bases, with 11 bases left in between. The CDR3 is made up of 13 amino acids. CDR1 SGDLS and CDR2 YYNGEE come from the germline V gene. This CDR3 is CASSVDLAHEQFF. Here the CDR3 DNA reads TGTGCCAGCAGCGTGGACCTAGCGCATGAGCAGTTCTTC. Using reference TRBV9 and TRBJ2-1 for the parts outside the CDR3, the full variable domain is DSGVTQTPKHLITATGQRVTLRCSPRSGDLSVYWYQQSLDQGLQFLIQYYNGEERAKGNILERFSAQQFPDLHSELNLSSLELGDSALYFCASSVDLAHEQFFGPGTRLTVL.

The rearrangement uses TRBV25-1 and TRBJ1-4; D may be TRBD1 (6 bases). This CDR3 has 18 residues. V was cut by 4 bases and J by 7 bases, with 25 bases left in between. CDR1 is MGHDK and CDR2 is SYGVNS in the germline V gene. The CDR3 nucleotides read TGTGCCAGCAGTGGCCGGGCCGCGGGGGGCGAAGCGCGTGAAAAACTGTTTTTT. It yields the protein CASSGRAAGGEAREKLFF.

The J gene is TRBJ1-4, the V gene TRBV4-2; D unclear. Per the germline V gene, CDR1 is LGHNA and CDR2 is YNFKEQ. This CDR3 is built from 15 residues. Trimming took off 4 bases at V and 0 bases at J, with 9 bases between the two ends. CDR3 DNA sequence: TGTGCCAGCAGCCGGGAGGACGCAACTAATGAAAAACTGTTTTTT. Translating it yields CASSREDATNEKLFF.

This clone was seen just once. The chain carries TRBV5-1 and TRBJ1-2; D gene ambiguous. Germline assignment: CDR1 SGHRS and CDR2 YFSETQ. Trimming removed 1 base at V and 2 bases at J, with 9 bases between. CDR3 size: 14 residues. CDR3 in DNA: TGCGCCAGCAGCTTGACAGTAGAAAACTATGGCTACACCTTC. Amino acid sequence: CASSLTVENYGYTF.

This clone was detected once. Here the CDR3 DNA reads TGTGCCAGCAGCCAAGAAGGGTATGCAGGGCTATGGAATGAGCAGTTCTTC. Residues: CASSQEGYAGLWNEQFF. V and J are TRBV3-1 (or the pseudogene TRBV3-2) and TRBJ2-1, with D possibly matching TRBD1 (5 bases). Germline V gives CDR1 LGHDT, CDR2 YNNKEL (reference sequence). Trimming shortened V by 0 bases and J by 7 bases, and 19 bases separated the two germline ends. The CDR3 totals 17 residues.

V is TRBV4-3 and J is TRBJ2-5; D ambiguous. The CDR3 has 13 residues. CDR1 and CDR2 from the germline V gene are LGHNA and YSLEER. V was trimmed by 0 bases and J by 4 bases, leaving 6 bases between them. CDR3 sequence (DNA): TGCGCCAGCAGCCAAGAGAAGGGAGAGACCCAGTACTTC. This gives the protein CASSQEKGETQYF.

The genes are TRBV6-5 and TRBJ1-1, with D possibly being TRBD1 (6 bases). Trimming pared 6 bases from V and 1 base from J, leaving 12 bases between. CDR1 and CDR2 from the germline V gene are MNHEY and SVGAGI. The CDR3 has 14 amino acids. The chain's CDR3 is CASRSGQSNTEAFF. In DNA, the CDR3 is TGTGCCAGCAGATCCGGACAGTCGAACACTGAAGCTTTCTTT.

This clone was observed a few times. The chain recombines TRBV7-9 with TRBJ1-2; D gene uncertain. V lost 2 bases and J 6 bases, leaving 10 bases between the germline ends. The CDR3 totals 13 residues. Germline CDR1 and CDR2: SEHNR and FQNEAQ (reference sequence). The CDR3 here is CASSLYPSDGYTF. The CDR3 nucleotides are TGTGCCAGCAGCTTATACCCTTCGGATGGCTACACCTTC. The full variable domain, in which reference TRBV7-9 and TRBJ1-2 provide the parts outside the CDR3, is DTGVSQNPRHKITKRGQNVTFRCDPISEHNRLYWYRQTLGQGPEFLTYFQNEAQLEKSRLLSDRFSAERPKGSFSTLEIQRTEQGDSAMYLCASSLYPSDGYTFGSGTRLTVV.

V is TRBV10-2 and J is TRBJ2-5; 8 bases are shared with TRBD1. The CDR3 covers 13 residues. Losses at the gene ends were 6 bases for V and 1 base for J; bases not matched to a gene: 1. The germline V gene encodes CDR1 WSHSY and CDR2 SAAADI. CDR3 region: CASRGQGQETQYF. CDR3 bases: TGCGCCAGCAGAGGACAGGGCCAAGAGACCCAGTACTTC.

The chain carries TRBV13 and TRBJ2-7; 12 bases are shared with TRBD2. The junction had 2 bases not matched to a gene; V was cut back by 0 bases and J by 2 bases. The V gene's germline CDR1 is PRHDT and CDR2 FYEKMQ (reference sequence). The CDR3 has 16 residues. The CDR3 loop reads CASSLGGLAGPYEQYF. In DNA, the CDR3 is TGTGCCAGCAGCTTAGGGGGACTAGCGGGTCCCTACGAGCAGTACTTC. Filled out from reference TRBV13 and TRBJ2-7, the complete variable domain reads AAGVIQSPRHLIKEKRETATLKCYPIPRHDTVYWYQQGPGQDPQFLISFYEKMQSDKGSIPDRFSAQQFSDYHSELNMSSLELGDSALYFCASSLGGLAGPYEQYFGPGTRLTVT.

The V and J genes are TRBV7-2 and TRBJ1-4; 7 nucleotides line up with TRBD1. V gave up 0 bases and J gave up 8 bases; unmatched junction bases: 0. CDR1 is SGHTA, CDR2 FQGNSA, per germline. The CDR3 contains 13 residues. Written as DNA, the CDR3 is TGTGCCAGCAGCTTAGCGGACAGGGAAAAACTGTTTTTT. Translation gives CASSLADREKLFF.

A few counts support this clone. The CDR3 nucleotides are TGTGCCAGCAGTTGGGACAGAGAAGAGACCCAGTACTTC. Its translation: CASSWDREETQYF. This chain uses TRBV7-3 with TRBJ2-5; 7 positions match TRBD1. The CDR3 is made up of 13 amino acids. Losses at the gene ends were 6 bases for V and 3 bases for J; bases not matched to a gene: 4. Looked up from germline, CDR1 is SGHTA and CDR2 is FQGTGA. Based on the CDR3 plus reference TRBV7-3 and TRBJ2-5, the full variable domain is GAGVSQTPSNKVTEKGKYVELRCDPISGHTALYWYRQSLGQGPEFLIYFQGTGAADDSGLPNDRFFAVRPEGSVSTLKIQRTERGDSAVYLCASSWDREETQYFGPGTRLLVL.

This chain joins TRBV13 and TRBJ1-2; 8 nucleotides align to TRBD1. Germline CDR1 is PRHDT and CDR2 is FYEKMQ (reference sequence). The CDR3 is 15 amino acids. V lost 1 base and J lost 9; bases outside the gene matches: 10. CDR3 loop: CASSLDGQGLWSYTF. The CDR3 DNA reads TGTGCCAGCAGCTTAGATGGACAGGGTTTGTGGAGCTACACCTTC.

This clone was seen only once. The chain is built from TRBV28 and TRBJ2-7; 10 nucleotides align to TRBD2. Germline trimming cut 7 bases from V and 1 base from J; bases unmatched to any gene: 10. In germline, CDR1 is MDHEN, CDR2 SYDVKM. This CDR3 has 16 residues. CDR3 nucleotides: TGTGCCAGCAACTATGGGCTAGCGGGGGTATCCTACGAGCAGTACTTC. It is translated as CASNYGLAGVSYEQYF. Based on the CDR3 plus reference TRBV28 and TRBJ2-7, the full variable domain is DVKVTQSSRYLVKRTGEKVFLECVQDMDHENMFWYRQDPGLGLRLIYFSYDVKMKEKGDIPEGYSVSREKKERFSLILESASTNQTSMYLCASNYGLAGVSYEQYFGPGTRLTVT.

The chain couples TRBV9 to TRBJ2-5, with D perhaps assigned TRBD1 or TRBD2 (5 bases each). Trimming stripped 0 bases from V and 1 base from J, with 10 bases between. This CDR3 region has 15 residues. Germline loops: CDR1 SGDLS, CDR2 YYNGEE. CDR3: CASSVAWGFQETQYF. The CDR3 region has the DNA TGTGCCAGCAGCGTAGCTTGGGGGTTCCAAGAGACCCAGTACTTC.

The V and J genes are TRBV4-1 and TRBJ1-4, with D possibly matching TRBD1 (5 bases). The germline CDR1 and CDR2 sequences are MGHRA and YSYEKL. Trimming pared 4 bases from V and 6 bases from J, leaving 15 bases between. The CDR3 consists of 15 residues. In DNA form, the CDR3 reads TGCGCCAGCAGCCTAGGGTCCCAGGGCGATGAAAAACTGTTTTTT. Protein: CASSLGSQGDEKLFF.

This chain's CDR3 is CASSQETDYGYTF. The DNA for the CDR3 is TGTGCCAGCAGCCAAGAAACGGACTATGGCTACACCTTC. This sequence joins TRBV4-2 and TRBJ1-2; no clear D gene. Trimming took 0 bases from V and 3 from J, leaving 5 bases between them. CDR1 and CDR2 (germline): LGHNA, YNFKEQ. The CDR3 has 13 amino acids.